The clone carrying this T cell receptor beta chain was recorded only once. TCRdb's table, derived via immunoSEQ multiplex PCR, lists solely in-frame clones and lacks some. The table shows approximately 69,000 clones, with approximately 90% occurring only once. These data are taken from a study of control samples from healthy donors and cancer patients. V dropped 5 bases and J dropped 7 bases, with 20 bases sitting between them. There are 16 residues in the CDR3. Germline loops: CDR1 SNHLY, CDR2 FYNNEI. The sample was PBMCs. The receptor was derived from a man in his 60s with colorectal cancer. The genes are TRBV2 and TRBJ1-4; possibly TRBD1 for D (5 bases). CDR3 DNA sequence: TGTGCCAGCAGTCCCCTGGGGGTTCCTGGCAGTGAAAAACTGTTTTTT. Encoded protein: CASSPLGVPGSEKLFF.